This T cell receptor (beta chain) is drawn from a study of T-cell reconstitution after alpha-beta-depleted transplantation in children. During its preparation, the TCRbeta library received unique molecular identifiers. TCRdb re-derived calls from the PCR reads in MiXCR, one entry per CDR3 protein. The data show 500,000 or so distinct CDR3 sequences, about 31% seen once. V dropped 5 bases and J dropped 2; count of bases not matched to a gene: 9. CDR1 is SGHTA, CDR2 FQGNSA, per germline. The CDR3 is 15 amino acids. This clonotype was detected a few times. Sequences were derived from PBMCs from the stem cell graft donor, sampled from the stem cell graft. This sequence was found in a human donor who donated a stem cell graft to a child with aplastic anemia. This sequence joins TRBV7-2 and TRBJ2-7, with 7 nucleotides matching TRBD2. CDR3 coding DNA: TGTGCCAGCAGCCCCGGCGGGAGTCTACCCTACGAGCAGTACTTC. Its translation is CASSPGGSLPYEQYF.